This is a list of T cell receptor beta chains from one sample in a study of CD8 T cells in Susac syndrome. TCRdb reanalysed the immunoSEQ multiplex PCR reads using MiXCR and keeps one entry per CDR3 protein. The profile shows about 19,000 distinct CDR3 sequences, roughly 95% of them singletons. The sequenced sample consisted of CD8+ T cells from PBMCs. These TCRs come from a human donor in good health. Both conserved end residues are part of each CDR3. The D gene is left open where the match is weak. The size field is filled for only some rows; it gives once, few, many or a size class.

d_call: -
v_call: TRBV20-1
clone_size: -
j_call: TRBJ2-5
cdr3_aa: CSARDFIETQYF
cdr3_nt: TGCAGTGCTAGAGATTTTATAGAGACCCAGTACTTC

d_call: -
v_call: TRBV27
clone_size: -
j_call: TRBJ1-1
cdr3_aa: CASSLSGITEAFF
cdr3_nt: TGTGCCAGCAGTTTATCAGGTATCACTGAAGCTTTCTTT

d_call: -
v_call: TRBV6-1
clone_size: -
j_call: TRBJ2-6
cdr3_aa: CASSEFRQVYSGANVLTF
cdr3_nt: TGTGCCAGCAGTGAATTTCGACAGGTTTACTCTGGGGCCAACGTCCTGACTTTC

d_call: -
v_call: TRBV27
clone_size: few
j_call: TRBJ2-2
cdr3_aa: CASMTTSGTGELFF
cdr3_nt: TGTGCCAGCATGACGACGAGCGGGACCGGGGAGCTGTTTTTT

d_call: -
v_call: TRBV9
clone_size: -
j_call: TRBJ2-7
cdr3_aa: CASSVNVRGYEQYF
cdr3_nt: TGTGCCAGCAGCGTAAATGTGCGGGGCTACGAGCAGTACTTC

d_call: -
v_call: TRBV5-1
clone_size: few
j_call: TRBJ2-7
cdr3_aa: CASSLDLDRGSYEQYF
cdr3_nt: TGCGCCAGCAGCTTGGACCTAGATAGGGGTTCCTACGAGCAGTACTTC

d_call: -
v_call: TRBV7-9
clone_size: -
j_call: TRBJ2-2
cdr3_aa: CASSFQANTGELFF
cdr3_nt: TGTGCCAGCAGCTTTCAAGCGAACACCGGGGAGCTGTTTTTT

d_call: TRBD1
v_call: TRBV15
clone_size: -
j_call: TRBJ2-7
cdr3_aa: CATSNSGQGKDEQYF
cdr3_nt: TGTGCCACCAGCAACTCAGGACAGGGAAAGGACGAGCAGTACTTC

d_call: -
v_call: TRBV19
clone_size: -
j_call: TRBJ1-2
cdr3_aa: CASSREESGYTF
cdr3_nt: TGTGCCAGTAGCCGGGAGGAAAGTGGCTACACCTTC

d_call: TRBD2
v_call: TRBV6-2/TRBV6-3
clone_size: -
j_call: TRBJ2-7
cdr3_aa: CASSFGLAGEQYF
cdr3_nt: TGTGCCAGCAGTTTTGGACTAGCGGGGGAGCAGTACTTC

d_call: -
v_call: TRBV28
clone_size: -
j_call: TRBJ2-7
cdr3_aa: CASSSNPTSRLDEQYF
cdr3_nt: TGTGCCAGCAGTTCGAACCCGACCTCCAGATTGGACGAGCAGTACTTC

d_call: -
v_call: TRBV20-1
clone_size: -
j_call: TRBJ2-7
cdr3_aa: CSASDWSYEQYF
cdr3_nt: TGCAGTGCTTCGGACTGGTCCTACGAGCAGTACTTC

d_call: -
v_call: TRBV27
clone_size: -
j_call: TRBJ2-3
cdr3_aa: CASSLVAGARADTQYF
cdr3_nt: TGTGCCAGCAGTTTAGTTGCAGGGGCCCGGGCAGATACGCAGTATTTT

d_call: -
v_call: TRBV13
clone_size: -
j_call: TRBJ2-3
cdr3_aa: CASSLSGPTDTQYF
cdr3_nt: TGTGCCAGCAGCTTGAGCGGACCCACAGATACGCAGTATTTT

d_call: -
v_call: TRBV6-5
clone_size: -
j_call: TRBJ1-2
cdr3_aa: CASSPLEGDWRGYTF
cdr3_nt: TGTGCCAGCAGCCCCTTAGAGGGGGATTGGAGGGGCTACACCTTC

d_call: -
v_call: TRBV15
clone_size: -
j_call: TRBJ2-7
cdr3_aa: CATRSGTVYEQYF
cdr3_nt: TGTGCCACCAGGTCCGGGACGGTCTACGAGCAGTACTTC

d_call: -
v_call: TRBV7-6
clone_size: -
j_call: TRBJ2-7
cdr3_aa: CASNNRDGQYEQYF
cdr3_nt: TGTGCCAGCAACAACCGGGACGGGCAGTACGAGCAGTACTTC

d_call: -
v_call: TRBV12-3/TRBV12-4
clone_size: -
j_call: TRBJ2-2
cdr3_aa: CASSFPGELFF
cdr3_nt: TGTGCCAGCAGTTTCCCCGGGGAGCTGTTTTTT

d_call: -
v_call: TRBV7-8
clone_size: -
j_call: TRBJ2-5
cdr3_aa: CASSWEETQYF
cdr3_nt: TGTGCCAGCAGCTGGGAGGAGACCCAGTACTTC

d_call: -
v_call: TRBV28
clone_size: -
j_call: TRBJ1-2
cdr3_aa: CASSFLQGPNYGYTF
cdr3_nt: TGTGCCAGCAGTTTCCTTCAGGGACCTAACTATGGCTACACCTTC

d_call: -
v_call: TRBV19
clone_size: -
j_call: TRBJ2-1
cdr3_aa: CASSGRSGGSYNEQFF
cdr3_nt: TGTGCCAGTAGTGGGAGGTCTGGGGGGTCCTACAATGAGCAGTTCTTC

d_call: -
v_call: TRBV15
clone_size: -
j_call: TRBJ2-1
cdr3_aa: CATSRVRSNEQFF
cdr3_nt: TGTGCCACCAGCAGAGTAAGGAGTAATGAGCAGTTCTTC

d_call: -
v_call: TRBV10-2
clone_size: -
j_call: TRBJ2-7
cdr3_aa: CASSDSGLSYEQYF
cdr3_nt: TGCGCCAGCAGTGATAGTGGCCTTTCCTACGAGCAGTACTTC

d_call: TRBD2
v_call: TRBV3-1
clone_size: -
j_call: TRBJ2-1
cdr3_aa: CASSPTGTRAYNEQFF
cdr3_nt: TGTGCCAGCAGCCCGACCGGGACTAGGGCCTACAATGAGCAGTTCTTC

d_call: -
v_call: TRBV29-1
clone_size: -
j_call: TRBJ2-2
cdr3_aa: CSVPTRPGELFF
cdr3_nt: TGCAGCGTCCCGACTAGACCCGGGGAGCTGTTTTTT

d_call: -
v_call: TRBV28
clone_size: -
j_call: TRBJ2-2
cdr3_aa: CASSPQYDRFPFVTGELFF
cdr3_nt: TGTGCCAGCAGTCCGCAATACGACAGGTTTCCTTTTGTTACCGGGGAGCTGTTTTTT

d_call: -
v_call: TRBV12-3/TRBV12-4
clone_size: -
j_call: TRBJ2-7
cdr3_aa: CASSPDTYEQYF
cdr3_nt: TGTGCCAGCAGCCCCGACACCTACGAGCAGTACTTC

d_call: -
v_call: TRBV4-2
clone_size: -
j_call: TRBJ2-7
cdr3_aa: CASSQEIGGPSLF
cdr3_nt: TGTGCCAGCAGCCAAGAAATTGGAGGACCCTCTCTCTTC

d_call: -
v_call: TRBV27
clone_size: -
j_call: TRBJ2-1
cdr3_aa: CASSLLGGDYNEQFF
cdr3_nt: TGTGCCAGCAGTTTATTAGGCGGGGACTACAATGAGCAGTTCTTC

d_call: TRBD2
v_call: TRBV7-6
clone_size: -
j_call: TRBJ2-2
cdr3_aa: CASSLAPGLAEYTGELFF
cdr3_nt: TGTGCCAGCAGCTTAGCGCCTGGACTAGCGGAGTACACCGGGGAGCTGTTTTTT

d_call: -
v_call: TRBV12-5
clone_size: -
j_call: TRBJ2-1
cdr3_aa: CASGLGTAGYPSYNEQFF
cdr3_nt: TGTGCTAGTGGTTTGGGAACTGCGGGGTACCCCTCCTACAATGAGCAGTTCTTC

d_call: -
v_call: TRBV28
clone_size: -
j_call: TRBJ2-3
cdr3_aa: CASSFSAGTVDTDTQYF
cdr3_nt: TGTGCCAGCAGTTTTTCTGCAGGGACGGTCGACACAGATACGCAGTATTTT

d_call: -
v_call: TRBV28
clone_size: -
j_call: TRBJ2-7
cdr3_aa: CASSPGYEQYF
cdr3_nt: TGTGCCAGCAGTCCTGGCTACGAGCAGTACTTC

d_call: -
v_call: TRBV27
clone_size: -
j_call: TRBJ1-1
cdr3_aa: CASSLSGGLTEAFF
cdr3_nt: TGTGCCAGCAGTTTATCAGGGGGTCTCACTGAAGCTTTCTTT

d_call: TRBD2
v_call: TRBV7-3
clone_size: -
j_call: TRBJ2-1
cdr3_aa: CASSLEAGYSYNEQFF
cdr3_nt: TGTGCCAGCAGCTTGGAAGCGGGGTACTCCTACAATGAGCAGTTCTTC

d_call: TRBD1
v_call: TRBV9
clone_size: -
j_call: TRBJ1-2
cdr3_aa: CASSPGGDNYGYTF
cdr3_nt: TGTGCCAGCAGCCCAGGGGGAGATAACTATGGCTACACCTTC

d_call: -
v_call: TRBV28
clone_size: -
j_call: TRBJ2-5
cdr3_aa: CASSLQGGETQYF
cdr3_nt: TGTGCCAGCAGTTTACAGGGAGGCGAGACCCAGTACTTC

d_call: -
v_call: TRBV4-1
clone_size: -
j_call: TRBJ1-5
cdr3_aa: CASSQDTGSNQPQHF
cdr3_nt: TGCGCCAGCAGCCAAGACACCGGTAGCAATCAGCCCCAGCATTTT

d_call: -
v_call: TRBV25-1
clone_size: -
j_call: TRBJ2-2
cdr3_aa: CASSESSRDTGELFF
cdr3_nt: TGTGCCAGCAGTGAATCCTCACGCGACACCGGGGAGCTGTTTTTT

d_call: -
v_call: TRBV24-1
clone_size: -
j_call: TRBJ2-7
cdr3_aa: CATSDLVGYEQYF
cdr3_nt: TGTGCCACCAGTGATTTGGTCGGATACGAGCAGTACTTC

d_call: -
v_call: TRBV7-8
clone_size: -
j_call: TRBJ2-1
cdr3_aa: CASSLSPGPNSYNEQFF
cdr3_nt: TGTGCCAGCAGCTTATCTCCGGGGCCGAACTCCTACAATGAGCAGTTCTTC

d_call: TRBD2
v_call: TRBV6-2/TRBV6-3
clone_size: -
j_call: TRBJ2-5
cdr3_aa: CASSDPLAGGGRAQYF
cdr3_nt: TGTGCCAGCAGTGATCCACTAGCGGGAGGCGGTAGGGCCCAGTACTTC

d_call: TRBD2
v_call: TRBV28
clone_size: -
j_call: TRBJ2-1
cdr3_aa: CASHGTSANEQFF
cdr3_nt: TGTGCCAGTCACGGGACTAGCGCGAATGAGCAGTTCTTC

d_call: TRBD2
v_call: TRBV28
clone_size: -
j_call: TRBJ2-7
cdr3_aa: CASSPPLQREGHYEQYF
cdr3_nt: TGTGCCAGCAGTCCACCGCTACAGCGGGAGGGCCACTACGAGCAGTACTTC

d_call: -
v_call: TRBV29-1
clone_size: once
j_call: TRBJ1-3
cdr3_aa: CSVVGLDGGNTIYF
cdr3_nt: TGCAGCGTTGTAGGCCTGGACGGTGGAAACACCATATATTTT

d_call: -
v_call: TRBV7-6
clone_size: -
j_call: TRBJ1-1
cdr3_aa: CASSLGGAHTEAFF
cdr3_nt: TGTGCCAGCAGCTTGGGGGGGGCCCACACTGAAGCTTTCTTT

d_call: -
v_call: TRBV7-9
clone_size: -
j_call: TRBJ1-2
cdr3_aa: CASSARQENYGYTF
cdr3_nt: TGTGCCAGCAGCGCAAGACAGGAGAACTATGGCTACACCTTC

d_call: -
v_call: TRBV6-2/TRBV6-3
clone_size: -
j_call: TRBJ2-7
cdr3_aa: CASSRRQQKYEQYF
cdr3_nt: TGTGCCAGCAGCCGACGCCAACAGAAATACGAGCAGTACTTC

d_call: -
v_call: TRBV2
clone_size: -
j_call: TRBJ1-4
cdr3_aa: CASSRRGAEGEKLFF
cdr3_nt: TGTGCCAGCAGCCGGAGGGGGGCAGAGGGTGAAAAACTGTTTTTT